This section outlines one T cell receptor beta chain sequence together with its context. Per the original data handling: It was from reference gene primer amplification that nucleated cell counts were estimated. Sequencing was performed with immunoSEQ multiplex PCR; in TCRdb, only in-frame clones are kept and a portion is missing. Clonal size and the V and J genes are those of that table, whereas D and trimming came from the DNA. Among more than 100,000 clones listed, over 75% were seen once. The sample originates from a study of blood T cell repertoires in COVID-19. Study information: Some COVID-19 samples were acute and others convalescent; all came from the United States, Italy and Spain.

With 5 bases clipped from V and 8 bases from J, the junction kept 9 bases outside the gene matches. The CDR3 is 15 amino acids. Looked up from germline, CDR1 is LNHNV and CDR2 is YYDKDF (reference sequence). The chain recombines TRBV15 with TRBJ2-1; TRBD2 matches 10 bases. The receptor's source is a human donor in a cohort sampled during active COVID-19. The sequenced material came from peripheral blood. The CDR3: CATSGSGRALDEQFF. CDR3 sequence (DNA): TGTGCCACCAGCGGAAGCGGGAGGGCCTTGGATGAGCAGTTCTTC.